This entry is about one T cell receptor beta chain. Its matching antigen is unknown. This entry comes from a study of identical twins. Study results and caveats: Among out-of-frame alpha sequences shared by twins, low generation probability occurred in excess. Insertions were reduced in abundant cord blood beta clonotypes but not in memory repertoires.

This CDR3 comprises 14 residues. Germline loops: CDR1 SGHTA, CDR2 FQGNSA. V gave up 5 bases and J gave up 0 bases, with 8 bases separating them. Template switching added a universal primer binding site, and final cDNA carried unique molecular identifiers. One entry per CDR3 protein, called by TCRdb with MiXCR from the 5' RACE reads. The sample comprises around 530,000 distinct CDR3 sequences, 15% of which are singletons, and roughly 0.42% rests with the top ten. These data also featured in a second study, about yellow fever vaccine responses in identical twins.

Sequencing used CD4+ T cells sorted from blood. The receptor was isolated from a woman between 18 and 29 years old in good health. The V and J genes are TRBV7-2 and TRBJ2-1, with D possibly TRBD1 on 5 matching bases. Here the CDR3 reads CASSRQSSYNEQFF. The CDR3, as DNA: TGTGCCAGCAGCCGACAGAGCTCCTACAATGAGCAGTTCTTC.